The table lists the clone carrying this T cell receptor (beta chain) with a few counts. This sample is drawn from a study of technical replicates of blood from a handful of donors. Using immunoSEQ multiplex PCR, the repertoire was profiled, and TCRdb retains in-frame clones only, with some absent. The sample lists tens of thousands of clones; roughly 94% were seen once. Trimming removed 6 bases at V and 4 bases at J, with 13 bases between. The CDR3 spans 15 residues. The germline V gene has CDR1 SNHLY and CDR2 FYNNEI. Sequenced sample: T cells isolated from PBMCs. The TCR sequence derives from a human donor in good health. The chain has TRBV2 and TRBJ2-6; D uncertain. The CDR3: CASRGSQSGANVLTF. In nucleotides, the CDR3 is TGTGCCAGCAGGGGCTCACAATCCGGGGCCAACGTCCTGACTTTC. Variable domain in full (rest from reference TRBV2 and TRBJ2-6): EPEVTQTPSHQVTQMGQEVILRCVPISNHLYFYWYRQILGQKVEFLVSFYNNEISEKSEIFDDQFSVERPDGSNFTLKIRSTKLEDSAMYFCASRGSQSGANVLTFGAGSRLTVL.